In its sample, the clone carrying this T cell receptor beta chain was seen once. Its antigen is unidentified. Germline CDR1 SGHRS, CDR2 YFSETQ. After removal of 2 bases from V and 6 bases from J, the junction contained 5 bases not matched to a gene. CDR3 length: 14 amino acids. This sample was included in a study of T-cell memory formation after mild COVID-19. TCRdb recomputed calls from the 5' RACE reads with MiXCR, one row per CDR3 protein. The table has 400,000 to 500,000 distinct CDR3 sequences, 20% seen once; the top ten hold approximately 8.4%. Study outcomes and limitations: CD4/CD8 balance characterized clones contracting day 15 to 85, and CD4+ skew characterized later expanders. Most CD4+ clones that shrank were in CM and EM, while CD8+ ones turned up in EMRA.

The chain joins TRBV5-1 to TRBJ1-5; 7 nucleotides align to TRBD1. Sequenced input: PBMCs or a T cell subset sorted from them (not recorded which). The sequence derives from an adult woman who had mild COVID-19 (a few samples of this study predate the infection). Cell type and time point are not known. CDR3 nucleotides: TGCGCCAGCAGCTTTATAGGGGGCGGTCAGCCCCAGCATTTT. Residues: CASSFIGGGQPQHF.